The 30 T cell receptor beta chains below come from one sample, sequenced in a study of tumor-infiltrating lymphocytes in primary liver carcinoma. RNA and DNA were co-extracted from approximately 20-30 mg of unsorted bulk tissue. Using a constant-region primer together with ProtoScript II reverse transcriptase, TCR beta cDNA was made from about 500 ng of total RNA. For TCR beta, libraries were produced by three nested multiplex PCR rounds using slightly modified ARM-PCR. For approximately 11 cycles apiece, the opening two PCR rounds ran with TRBV1-TRBV30 forward primers and a C-beta reverse primer. TCRdb itself ran the multiplex PCR reads through MiXCR, one entry per CDR3 protein. The sample consists of roughly 91,000 distinct CDR3 sequences, around 63% of them appearing once. Material: liver tumor tissue from sampling region 5. The subset: tumor region T5, tumor centre. All receptors derive from a woman aged 55-69 years with primary liver carcinoma and hepatitis B virus infection.

As to this clonotype: This may be a read error, as it is one base from a much larger clone. V gene TRBV5-1 combines with J gene TRBJ2-3; D is possibly TRBD2 (6 bases). This CDR3 is 15 amino acids long. Per the germline V gene, CDR1 is SGHRS and CDR2 is YFSETQ. Deletions cut 4 bases from V and 0 bases from J, with 12 bases between. The CDR3 region has the DNA TGCGCCAGCAGCCTATTAGGGACTAGCACAGATACGCAGTATTTT. It encodes CASSLLGTSTDTQYF.

Remarks on this clonotype: One end of the junction fails to match germline, which may point to a read error. The V and J genes are TRBV11-2 and TRBJ2-3; a possible D gene is TRBD2 (5 bases). Germline CDR1 SGHAT, CDR2 FQNNGV. The CDR3 has 17 residues. The CDR3 DNA is TGTACCAGCAACTTAGCAATGGGGAGAAGGAGCACGGATACGCAGTATTTT. Its translation is CTSNLAMGRRSTDTQYF.

In the case of this clonotype: Germline and junction disagree at one end, which may indicate a read error. The chain recombines TRBV10-3 with TRBJ2-5, with TRBD1 matching 7 bases. This CDR3 is built from 15 residues. Germline-derived CDR1 and CDR2 are ENHRY and SYGVKD. Written as DNA, the CDR3 is TGTGCCATCAGTGAGCCACAACAGGGGCGTGGGACCCTGTGCTTC. It is translated as CAISEPQQGRGTLCF.

The chain has TRBV7-9 and TRBJ2-1; 7 bases match TRBD1. The trim removed 5 bases at V and 7 bases at J, leaving 8 bases unmatched. This CDR3 comprises 14 residues. Germline-derived CDR1 and CDR2 are SEHNR and FQNEAQ (reference sequence). CDR3 in amino acids: CASSARDSLNEQFF. The CDR3 DNA follows: TGTGCCAGCAGCGCCCGGGACAGTCTTAATGAGCAGTTCTTC.

With regard to this clonotype: At one of its ends the junction is not consistent with the germline gene, which may arise from a read error. The V gene is TRBV11-2, the J gene TRBJ2-1, with TRBD2 as a possible D gene (5 bases). The CDR3 is 13 residues long. Germline values: CDR1 SGHAT, CDR2 FQNNGV. CDR3 residues: CARSLNSVGEQFF. CDR3 DNA: TGTGCCCGCAGCTTAAATAGCGTCGGTGAGCAATTCTTC. The complete variable domain, with remaining parts taken from reference TRBV11-2 and TRBJ2-1, reads EAGVAQSPRYKIIEKRQSVAFWCNPISGHATLYWYQQILGQGPKLLIQFQNNGVVDDSQLPKDRFSAERLKGVDSTLKIQPAKLEDSAVYLCARSLNSVGEQFFGPGTRLTVL.

This clonotype was observed a single time. An end of the junction differs from the germline gene, which may be a read error. This chain links TRBV11-2 with TRBJ2-1; 12 bases map to TRBD2. The CDR3 extends over 15 amino acids. Germline V gene data show CDR1 as SGHAT and CDR2 as FQNNGV. The CDR3 nucleotides are TGTGCCAGCAGCACGACTAGCGGGAGAAGCAATGGGCAGTTCTTC. Its protein is CASSTTSGRSNGQFF.

This clonotype was picked up a small number of times. The chain uses TRBV11-2 and TRBJ1-3; the match to TRBD1 covers 7 bases. Germline-derived CDR1 and CDR2 are SGHAT and FQNNGV. The CDR3 is made up of 16 amino acids. In DNA form, the CDR3 reads TGTACTAGCAGCAACGACAGGGCAACCCCTGGAAACACCATATATTTT. Encoded protein: CTSSNDRATPGNTIYF.

In the case of this clonotype: At one end the junction does not follow the germline gene, possibly because of a read error. The genes are TRBV11-2 and TRBJ2-3; 7 bases are a match to TRBD1. Germline lookup yields CDR1 SGHAT and CDR2 FQNNGV. The CDR3 length is 16 residues. CDR3 nucleotide sequence: TGTGCCAGCAGCTTTACCGGACAGGCGATCACAGGTACGCAGTATTTT. Protein: CASSFTGQAITGTQYF.

About this clonotype itself: This could be a read error, since a much larger clone is one nucleotide away. The genes are TRBV30 and TRBJ1-1, with 7 bases identical to TRBD1. V lost 7 bases, J lost 0 bases, and 5 bases stayed unmatched. Per germline, CDR1 GTSNPN and CDR2 SVGIG (reference sequence). The CDR3 is 13 amino acids. The CDR3 reads CALRGQMNTEAFF. The CDR3 coding sequence is TGTGCCTTAAGGGGACAGATGAACACTGAAGCTTTCTTT.

Of note for this clonotype: Germline and junction disagree at one end, which may indicate a read error. The rearrangement uses TRBV28 and TRBJ1-1, with D tentatively TRBD1 (5 bases). The CDR3 sequence is 15 residues long. The germline gives CDR1 MDHEN, CDR2 SYDVKM. The CDR3 is CASSPAGGVRTEGFF. In DNA form, the CDR3 reads TGTGCCAGCAGTCCCGCCGGGGGGGTGCGGACTGAAGGTTTCTTT.

CDR3 in amino acids: CASSLCGEIDTQYF. Here the CDR3 DNA reads TGTGCCAGCAGCTTATGCGGGGAGATCGATACGCAGTATTTT. The rearrangement uses TRBV11-2 and TRBJ2-3; TRBD2 is a possible D gene (6 bases). The length of the CDR3 is 14 residues. V gave up 2 bases and J gave up 6 bases, with 12 bases separating them. Germline loops: CDR1 SGHAT, CDR2 FQNNGV. Complete variable domain (other parts from reference TRBV11-2 and TRBJ2-3): EAGVAQSPRYKIIEKRQSVAFWCNPISGHATLYWYQQILGQGPKLLIQFQNNGVVDDSQLPKDRFSAERLKGVDSTLKIQPAKLEDSAVYLCASSLCGEIDTQYFGPGTRLTVL.

This clonotype has just one count. No conserved phenylalanine or tryptophan ends this CDR3, so it is likely a read error. CDR3 protein: CASSQAMAANTGELFI. In DNA, the CDR3 is TGTGCCAGCAGCCAAGCAATGGCCGCGAACACTGGGGAGCTGTTTATT. The chain couples TRBV14 to TRBJ2-2; D ambiguous. The CDR3 loop spans 16 amino acids. From germline, CDR1 is SGHDN and CDR2 FVKESK.

Worth noting for this clonotype: Mismatch with germline at one junction end may stem from a read error. This chain links TRBV6-2 or TRBV6-3 with TRBJ2-2; 8 bases map to TRBD2. Looked up from germline, CDR1 is MNHEY and CDR2 is SVGEGT. The CDR3 runs 16 residues. The CDR3: CTSRAYRGLDDRELSF. The CDR3 coding sequence is TGTACCAGCAGGGCTTATCGGGGACTAGATGACCGGGAGCTGTCTTTT.

This clonotype was picked up many times. The chain recombines TRBV7-8 with TRBJ1-1; 7 bases align to TRBD1. CDR3 length: 14 residues. Germline V gives CDR1 SGHVS, CDR2 FQNEAQ. V was pared by 5 bases and J by 6 bases, with 9 bases of the junction left unmatched. CDR3 region: CASSLGGGSAEAFF. Written as DNA, the CDR3 is TGTGCCAGCAGCCTAGGAGGGGGCTCGGCTGAAGCTTTCTTT.

This clonotype has a handful of counts. The chain recombines TRBV28 with TRBJ1-1, with D possibly being TRBD1 (5 bases). V lost 5 bases and J 0 bases, leaving 13 bases between the germline ends. The CDR3 has 15 amino acids. Germline CDR1 MDHEN, CDR2 SYDVKM. For the CDR3, the DNA is TGTGCCAGCAGTACAAACAGGATAATGAACACTGAAGCTTTCTTT. It codes for CASSTNRIMNTEAFF.

This clonotype was detected once. A much larger clone differs by one base, so this may be a read error. The V call is TRBV6-1, the J call TRBJ2-5; TRBD2 matches 7 bases. Germline CDR1 is MNHNS and CDR2 is SASEGT. The CDR3 consists of 15 residues. The CDR3 DNA reads as TGTGCCGGCAGGCCAATCCTAGCGGTTCAAGAGACCCAGTACTTC. It codes for CAGRPILAVQETQYF.

Of note for this clonotype: This could be a read error, since a much larger clone is one nucleotide away. The chain couples TRBV30 to TRBJ1-1, with no clear D. Trimming pared 0 bases from V and 11 bases from J, leaving 13 bases between. The CDR3 has 12 residues. Germline CDR1 and CDR2: GTSNPN and SVGIG (reference sequence). DNA of the CDR3: TGTGCCTGGAGTGTGACACCGAGATCGGCTTTCTTT. This encodes CAWSVTPRSAFF.

About this clonotype: In this CDR3 the conserved last residue, phenylalanine or tryptophan, is missing, so a read error is likely. The rearrangement joins TRBV11-2 to TRBJ2-6; D gene uncertain. CDR1 is SGHAT and CDR2 is FQNNGV in the germline V gene. The CDR3 runs 15 residues. CDR3: CASTLEPAGANVLTY. The CDR3 DNA sequence: TGTGCCAGCACCTTAGAGCCGGCTGGGGCCAACGTCCTGACTTAC.

On this clonotype itself: The conserved closing phenylalanine or tryptophan is absent in this CDR3, likely reflecting a read error. This chain links TRBV28 with TRBJ1-5; D is perhaps TRBD1 (6 bases). The CDR3 is made up of 14 amino acids. Germline V gene sequence: CDR1 MDHEN, CDR2 SYDVKM. Trimming stripped 7 bases from V and 3 bases from J, with 13 bases between. In DNA, the CDR3 is TGTGCCAGCACCCTCGGACAGATCAATCAGCCCCAGCATCTT. Translation: CASTLGQINQPQHL.

A word on this clonotype: The junction shows a germline mismatch at one end, possibly a read error. The rearrangement joins TRBV6-6 to TRBJ2-5; D uncertain. Germline CDR1 is MNHNY and CDR2 is SVGAGI (reference sequence). The CDR3 length is 12 residues. The CDR3 loop reads CACSYSRETQCF. The CDR3 coding sequence is TGTGCCTGCAGTTACTCCAGAGAGACCCAGTGCTTC.

This clonotype appeared once. The CDR3 does not close with the conserved phenylalanine or tryptophan, likely indicating a read error. The chain employs TRBV7-9 and TRBJ2-7; D possibly corresponds to TRBD2 (6 bases). The CDR3 has 15 amino acids. The V gene's germline CDR1 is SEHNR and CDR2 FQNEAQ (reference sequence). The V gene lost 1 base and the J gene lost 5 bases, with 15 bases spanning the gap. CDR3 nucleotides: TGTGCCAGCAGCTTAGTGGGGGGTTCTACCAACGAGCAGTACCTC. Protein sequence: CASSLVGGSTNEQYL.

The chain joins TRBV29-1 to TRBJ1-2; 7 positions agree with TRBD1. The germline CDR1 and CDR2 sequences are SQVTM and ANQGSEA. The CDR3 is made up of 12 amino acids. J lost 8 bases, V lost 1 base, and 4 bases had no gene match. Here the CDR3 reads CSVEVDRAGYTF. The CDR3 nucleotides are TGCAGCGTTGAAGTCGACAGGGCAGGCTACACCTTC.

Concerning this clonotype: An end of the junction differs from the germline gene, which may be a read error. The chain links TRBV6-1 to TRBJ2-7; perhaps TRBD1 as D (5 bases). CDR3 length equals 12 residues. Germline V gene data show CDR1 as MNHNS and CDR2 as SASEGT. In DNA, the CDR3 is TGTGCCAGCGGACAACACTCCTACGAGCAGTGCTTC. Translated: CASGQHSYEQCF.

J is TRBJ2-7 and V is TRBV12-5; D is unresolved. Per the germline V gene, CDR1 is LGHNT and CDR2 is FRNRAP. The CDR3 runs to 8 residues. V dropped 6 bases and J dropped 9 bases, with 3 bases sitting between them. CDR3 nucleotides: TGTGCTAGTGGCAGGCAGTACTTC. Encoded protein: CASGRQYF.

This clonotype has more than one count but fewer than ten. One junction end does not reproduce the germline sequence, and a read error may be involved. This chain links TRBV7-3 with TRBJ1-1; D is ambiguous. The CDR3 extends over 13 amino acids. Looked up from germline, CDR1 is SGHTA and CDR2 is FQGTGA. The DNA of the CDR3 is TGTGCCTGCAGCTCCCAGATGAACACTGAAGCTTTCTTT. Protein product: CACSSQMNTEAFF.

As concerns this clonotype: An end of the junction does not agree with germline; a read error may underlie this. The rearrangement joins TRBV11-3 to TRBJ2-1; D call uncertain. The CDR3 is 14 residues long. CDR1 is SGHNT and CDR2 is YENEEA in the germline V gene. CDR3 coding DNA: TGTGCCAGCAGCTTCCCTTCCGTTGGTAATGGGCAGTTCTTT. Encoded protein: CASSFPSVGNGQFF. Combining the CDR3 with reference TRBV11-3 and TRBJ2-1 gives the whole variable domain EAGVVQSPRYKIIEKKQPVAFWCNPISGHNTLYWYLQNLGQGPELLIRYENEEAVDDSQLPKDRFSAERLKGVDSTLKIQPAELGDSAVYLCASSFPSVGNGQFFGPGTRLTVL.

Concerning this clonotype: Compared with germline, one end of the junction differs, possibly owing to a read error. The V call is TRBV11-2, the J call TRBJ2-2; possible D gene TRBD2, 6 bases. The CDR3 sequence is 16 residues long. Germline CDR1 SGHAT, CDR2 FQNNGV. The CDR3 region has the DNA TGTGCCAGCAGCTCTGACGGGAGAGGGCTATCCGGGGAGTTGTTTTTT. Protein: CASSSDGRGLSGELFF.

This clonotype was counted at least ten times. This chain connects TRBV13 to TRBJ1-6; 9 bases align to TRBD1. Germline V gives CDR1 PRHDT, CDR2 FYEKMQ (reference sequence). J gave up 7 bases and V 4 bases, and 5 bases lay outside the gene matches. The CDR3 sequence is 15 residues long. DNA for the CDR3: TGTGCCAGCAGCTGGGGACAGGGAACAAATTCACCCCTCCACTTT. This translates into CASSWGQGTNSPLHF.

As for this clonotype: The conserved final phenylalanine or tryptophan is absent from the CDR3, which likely points to a read error. It is unclear where the CDR3 begins or ends on the DNA, so no DNA is shown, and the CDR3 is as TCRdb lists it. The chain links TRBV4-1 to TRBJ2-2; TRBD1 is the table's D call and was not checked against the DNA. The CDR3 is made up of 16 amino acids, end residues included. From germline, CDR1 is MGHRA and CDR2 YSYEKL. The CDR3: CASSQDRSRGAGELLS.

This clonotype was observed many times. The chain couples TRBV29-1 to TRBJ2-3; 10 bases agree with TRBD1. CDR1 is SQVTM and CDR2 is ANQGSEA in the germline V gene. V was clipped by 7 bases and J by 2 bases; unmatched bases: 9. The CDR3 runs 15 residues. The CDR3 DNA sequence: TGCAGCGGCGCGACAGGGGGCTTTATCACAGATACGCAGTATTTT. Its translation: CSGATGGFITDTQYF.